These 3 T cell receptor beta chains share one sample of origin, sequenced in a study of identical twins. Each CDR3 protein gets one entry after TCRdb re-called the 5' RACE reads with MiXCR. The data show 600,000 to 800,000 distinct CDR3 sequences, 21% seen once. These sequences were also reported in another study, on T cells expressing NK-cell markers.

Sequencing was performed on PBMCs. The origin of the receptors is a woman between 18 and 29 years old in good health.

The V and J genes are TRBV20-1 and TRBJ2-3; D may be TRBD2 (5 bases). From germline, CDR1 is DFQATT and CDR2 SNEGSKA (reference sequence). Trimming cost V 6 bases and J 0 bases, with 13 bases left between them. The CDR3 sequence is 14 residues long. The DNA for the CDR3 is TGCAGTGCAAAAACTAGAGCTAGCACAGATACGCAGTATTTT. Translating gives CSAKTRASTDTQYF.

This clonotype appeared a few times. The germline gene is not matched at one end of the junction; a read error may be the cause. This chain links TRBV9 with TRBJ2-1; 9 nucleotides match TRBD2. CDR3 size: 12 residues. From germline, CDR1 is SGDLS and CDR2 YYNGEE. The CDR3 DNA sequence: TGTGCCAGCAGCGTAGCCCAGCGGGGGGTAGTCTTC. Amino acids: CASSVAQRGVVF.

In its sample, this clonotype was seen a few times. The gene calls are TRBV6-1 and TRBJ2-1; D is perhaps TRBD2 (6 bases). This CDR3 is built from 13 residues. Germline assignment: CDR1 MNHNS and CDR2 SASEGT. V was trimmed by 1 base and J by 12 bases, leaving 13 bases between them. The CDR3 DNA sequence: TGTGCCAGCAGTGAAGAGGTGGCGGGATGGCAGTTCTTC. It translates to CASSEEVAGWQFF.